These 10 T cell receptor beta chains originate from one sample sequenced in a study of immune heterogeneity within non-small cell lung tumors. The TCR beta CDR3 region underwent multiplex PCR amplification with 32 V and 13 J primers. TCRdb called the multiplex PCR reads again in MiXCR, with one record for every CDR3 protein. The sample lists tens of thousands of distinct CDR3 sequences; 27% were seen once. Bulk tumor gDNA, about 630 ng per sample, served as the TCR template. Several widely spaced biopsies per primary tumor were taken during surgery. Curative surgery was undertaken by patients, who had untreated, newly diagnosed non-small cell lung cancer. What was sequenced was lung tumor tissue. The source of these receptors is a man aged 35-49 years with non-small cell lung cancer.

The rearrangement uses TRBV5-1 and TRBJ2-3, with TRBD2 matching 11 bases. CDR1 SGHRS and CDR2 YFSETQ come from the germline V gene. CDR3 length: 16 residues. The ends lost 4 bases at V and 2 bases at J; junction bases unmatched: 6. The chain's CDR3 is CASSQLAGGFTDTQYF. The CDR3 nucleotides are TGCGCCAGCAGCCAATTAGCGGGAGGGTTCACAGATACGCAGTATTTT.

This clonotype was recorded at least ten times. The chain couples TRBV19 to TRBJ1-2; 8 bases align to TRBD1. Germline V gene data show CDR1 as LNHDA and CDR2 as SQIVND (reference sequence). The CDR3 is 15 residues long. With 6 bases clipped from V and 8 bases from J, the junction kept 14 bases outside the gene matches. CDR3 DNA sequence: TGTGCCAGTAGGGGAACACAGGGGGGAGGAGACGGCTACACCTTC. Amino acid sequence: CASRGTQGGGDGYTF.

This clonotype has a handful of counts. The chain couples TRBV9 to TRBJ2-7, with D maybe TRBD2 (6 bases). V lost 2 bases, J lost 2 bases, and 14 bases lay in between. The germline V gene encodes CDR1 SGDLS and CDR2 YYNGEE. The CDR3 is 15 residues long. CDR3 residues: CASSVTGVPPYEQYF. Written as DNA, the CDR3 is TGTGCCAGCAGCGTTACGGGAGTCCCCCCCTACGAGCAGTACTTC. Filled out from reference TRBV9 and TRBJ2-7, the complete variable domain reads DSGVTQTPKHLITATGQRVTLRCSPRSGDLSVYWYQQSLDQGLQFLIQYYNGEERAKGNILERFSAQQFPDLHSELNLSSLELGDSALYFCASSVTGVPPYEQYFGPGTRLTVT.

Of note for this clonotype: This may stem from a read error, because a much larger clone lies one nucleotide away. No conserved phenylalanine or tryptophan ends this CDR3, so it is likely a read error. The chain links TRBV19 to TRBJ2-7; D could derive from TRBD1 or TRBD2 (5 bases each). The germline gives CDR1 LNHDA, CDR2 SQIVND (reference sequence). Trimming cost V 5 bases and J 7 bases, with 21 bases left between them. The CDR3 spans 15 residues. For the CDR3, the DNA is TGTGCCAGTAGTCTGCGACAAGGGGCTTCGGGGGAGCAGTACCTC. Amino acids: CASSLRQGASGEQYL.

On this clonotype: This may be a read error, as it is one base from a much larger clone. The chain has TRBV20-1 and TRBJ1-5; 7 bases match TRBD1. The CDR3 is made up of 15 amino acids. Germline loops: CDR1 DFQATT, CDR2 SNEGSKA (reference sequence). Here the CDR3 reads CSAFDREGYNQPKHF. The CDR3 coding sequence is TGCAGTGCTTTTGACAGGGAAGGGTACAATCAGCCCAAGCATTTT.

This chain links TRBV24-1 with TRBJ2-5, with a weak D call TRBD2 (5 bases). The CDR3 extends over 15 amino acids. Trimming cost V 4 bases and J 1 base, with 12 bases left between them. CDR1 and CDR2 (germline): KGHDR, SFDVKD. The CDR3 region has the DNA TGTGCCACCAGTGACACTGGAGGTCTCCAAGAGACCCAGTACTTC. Protein product: CATSDTGGLQETQYF.

This clonotype was observed many times. The genes are TRBV7-2 and TRBJ2-7; the match to TRBD2 covers 8 bases. Per germline, CDR1 SGHTA and CDR2 FQGNSA. The CDR3 extends over 15 amino acids. V lost 5 bases to trimming and J lost 3 bases; unmatched junction nucleotides: 9. Here the CDR3 reads CASSRTGGSGYEQYF. The CDR3 DNA follows: TGTGCCAGCAGCCGAACGGGAGGGAGCGGCTACGAGCAGTACTTC.

The table lists this clonotype with many counts. The rearrangement links TRBV19 to TRBJ1-2, with D perhaps TRBD1 (6 bases). Trimming cost V 4 bases and J 4 bases, with 16 bases left between them. This CDR3 region has 15 residues. Germline V lookup: CDR1 LNHDA, CDR2 SQIVND (reference sequence). CDR3 sequence reads: CASSRGNRDGYGYTF. CDR3 bases: TGTGCCAGTAGTAGGGGTAACAGGGACGGCTATGGCTACACCTTC.

This clonotype is medium-sized by share. This chain connects TRBV6-1 to TRBJ2-7, with 8 bases identical to TRBD1. Germline lookup yields CDR1 MNHNS and CDR2 SASEGT. V trimming: 6 bases; J trimming: 3 bases; junction bases outside the gene matches: 10. The CDR3 is made up of 15 amino acids. The DNA of the CDR3 is TGTGCCAGCAGCCCTGACAGGGGAGATGTCTACGAGCAGTACTTC. Translation gives CASSPDRGDVYEQYF.

This clonotype was recorded at least ten times. The chain recombines TRBV15 with TRBJ2-3; perhaps TRBD2 as D (6 bases). This CDR3 is 17 amino acids long. V gave up 1 base and J gave up 3 bases, with 17 bases separating them. Germline CDR1 and CDR2: LNHNV and YYDKDF (reference sequence). The CDR3 region has the DNA TGTGCCACCAGCAGAGCCCCCGGGGGAGCGTTGACAGATACGCAGTATTTT. Its translation is CATSRAPGGALTDTQYF. The variable domain in full, completed from reference TRBV15 and TRBJ2-3, reads DAMVIQNPRYQVTQFGKPVTLSCSQTLNHNVMYWYQQKSSQAPKLLFHYYDKDFNNEADTPDNFQSRRPNTSFCFLDIRSPGLGDTAMYLCATSRAPGGALTDTQYFGPGTRLTVL.